There are a few counts of the clone carrying this TCR beta chain. Its antigen is unknown. This sample is drawn from a study of T cell repertoires in cytomegalovirus infection. Looking at the study overall: Public TCR beta signatures were indicative of both CMV infection and a matching HLA type.

The germline CDR1 and CDR2 sequences are LGHDT and YNNKEL (reference sequence). This CDR3 region has 13 residues. V shed 8 bases and J shed 4 bases, with 13 bases lying between them. MiXCR, applied by TCRdb to the reads, yields one record per CDR3 protein. The sample holds roughly 760,000 distinct CDR3 sequences, roughly 36% seen once. Whole-study findings and limits: The study found HLA-C-restricted CMV-specific TCR beta clonotypes dominating the ex vivo response. Identification of carriers of CMV plus the relevant HLA was achieved through cumulative public TCR beta family frequency.

The V and J genes are TRBV3-1 and TRBJ2-3, with D tentatively TRBD1 (6 bases). The source of this sequence is a human donor in good health (CMV status not recorded). Some clones in this sample may be carry-over from other donors' samples. The material sequenced was PBMCs. The CDR3 region is CASRQGTADTQYF. Written as DNA, the CDR3 is TGTGCCAGCCGGCAGGGGACGGCAGATACGCAGTATTTT.